A single sample gave rise to the 3 T cell receptor beta chains below, sequenced in a study of long-term antiretroviral therapy in people with HIV. A v3.0 immunoSEQ assay was performed at survey level. Repertoires were generated with immunoSEQ multiplex PCR, while TCRdb's copy carries only in-frame clones and drops some. Among some 25,000 clones, over 70% were seen once, and the ten largest hold approximately 16%. The sequenced sample was unsorted PBMCs, obtained around 4.2 years after starting antiretroviral therapy. Source of these receptors: a man aged 25-45 years with HIV.

The chain uses TRBV7-9 and TRBJ1-2; perhaps TRBD1 as D (5 bases). CDR1 SEHNR and CDR2 FQNEAQ come from the germline V gene (reference sequence). The germline V and J ends were trimmed by 5 bases and 8 bases, with 24 bases remaining between them. This CDR3 comprises 16 residues. DNA for the CDR3: TGTGCCAGCAGCCTACCGGCGACAGCCCGGAGTTTCGGCTACACCTTC. Translating it yields CASSLPATARSFGYTF. The variable domain in full, with the rest retrieved from reference TRBV7-9 and TRBJ1-2, is DTGVSQNPRHKITKRGQNVTFRCDPISEHNRLYWYRQTLGQGPEFLTYFQNEAQLEKSRLLSDRFSAERPKGSFSTLEIQRTEQGDSAMYLCASSLPATARSFGYTFGSGTRLTVV.

This sequence joins TRBV2 and TRBJ2-2; 9 positions agree with TRBD1. CDR3 length: 14 amino acids. From germline, CDR1 is SNHLY and CDR2 FYNNEI. V lost 7 bases, J lost 11 bases, and 11 bases stayed unmatched. The CDR3 DNA is TGTGCCAGCAACCGGGACAGGGTCGTCGGAGAGCTGTTTTTT. Its protein is CASNRDRVVGELFF.

The rearrangement joins TRBV5-1 to TRBJ1-1, with D tentatively TRBD1 (6 bases). The germline V gene encodes CDR1 SGHRS and CDR2 YFSETQ. This CDR3 region has 15 residues. V shed 2 bases and J shed 2 bases, with 13 bases lying between them. The CDR3 bases are TGCGCCAGCAGCTTTACCACGGACAGAAACACTGAAGCTTTCTTT. Translated: CASSFTTDRNTEAFF.